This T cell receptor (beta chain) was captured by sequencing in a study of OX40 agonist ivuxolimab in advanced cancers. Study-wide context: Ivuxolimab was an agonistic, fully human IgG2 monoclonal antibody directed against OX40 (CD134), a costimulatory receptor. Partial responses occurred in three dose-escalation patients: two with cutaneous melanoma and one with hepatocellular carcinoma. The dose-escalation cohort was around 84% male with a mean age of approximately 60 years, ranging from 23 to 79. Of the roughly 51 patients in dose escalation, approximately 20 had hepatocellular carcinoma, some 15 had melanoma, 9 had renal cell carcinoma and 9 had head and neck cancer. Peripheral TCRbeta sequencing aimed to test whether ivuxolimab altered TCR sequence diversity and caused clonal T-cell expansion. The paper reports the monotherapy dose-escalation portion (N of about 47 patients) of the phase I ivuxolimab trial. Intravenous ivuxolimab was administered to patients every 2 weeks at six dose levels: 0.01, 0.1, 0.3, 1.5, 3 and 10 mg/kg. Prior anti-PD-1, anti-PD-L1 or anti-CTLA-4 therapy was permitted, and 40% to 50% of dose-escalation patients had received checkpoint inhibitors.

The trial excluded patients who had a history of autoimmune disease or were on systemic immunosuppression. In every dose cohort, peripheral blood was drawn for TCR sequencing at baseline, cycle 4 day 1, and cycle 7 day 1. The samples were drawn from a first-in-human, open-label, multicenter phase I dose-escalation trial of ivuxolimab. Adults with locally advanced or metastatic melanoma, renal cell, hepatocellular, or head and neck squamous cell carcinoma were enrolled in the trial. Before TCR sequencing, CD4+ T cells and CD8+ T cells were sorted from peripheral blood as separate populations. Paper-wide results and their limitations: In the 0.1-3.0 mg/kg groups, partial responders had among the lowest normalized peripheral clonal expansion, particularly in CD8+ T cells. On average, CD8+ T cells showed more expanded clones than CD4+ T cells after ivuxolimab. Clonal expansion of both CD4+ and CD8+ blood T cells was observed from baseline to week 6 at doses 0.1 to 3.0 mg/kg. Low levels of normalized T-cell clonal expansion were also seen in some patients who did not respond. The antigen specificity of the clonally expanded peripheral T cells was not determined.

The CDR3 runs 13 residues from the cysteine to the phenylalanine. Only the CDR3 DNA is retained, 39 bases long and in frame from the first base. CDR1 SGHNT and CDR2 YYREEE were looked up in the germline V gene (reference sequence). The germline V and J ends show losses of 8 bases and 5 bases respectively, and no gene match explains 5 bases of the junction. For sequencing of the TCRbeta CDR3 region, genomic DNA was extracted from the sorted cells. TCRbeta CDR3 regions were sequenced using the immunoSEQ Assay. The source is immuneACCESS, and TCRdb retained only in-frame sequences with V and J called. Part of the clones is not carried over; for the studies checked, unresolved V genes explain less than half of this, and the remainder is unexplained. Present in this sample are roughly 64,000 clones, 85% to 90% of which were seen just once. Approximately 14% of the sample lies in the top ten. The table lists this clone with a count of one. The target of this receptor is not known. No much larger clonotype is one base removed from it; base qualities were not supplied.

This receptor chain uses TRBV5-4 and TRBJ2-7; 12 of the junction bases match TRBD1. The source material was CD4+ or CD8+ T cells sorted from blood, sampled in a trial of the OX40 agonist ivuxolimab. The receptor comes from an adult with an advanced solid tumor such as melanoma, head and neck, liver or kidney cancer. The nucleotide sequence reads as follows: TGTGCCAGTTCCGGGACAGGGGGCGACGAGCAGTACTTC. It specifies CASSGTGGDEQYF.